Listed below are T cell receptor beta chains from one sample, sequenced in a study of human T cells and chemical hapten exposure. TCRdb re-called the RACE reads with MiXCR, one entry per CDR3 protein. The sample records under 40,000 distinct CDR3 sequences, approximately 12% being singletons. The sample was whole blood, taken in connection with sensitization to the hapten diphenylcyclopropenone (DPC). The source of these receptors is a woman in her forties with alopecia areata. Some clones in this sample may be carry-over from other donors' samples. The CDR3 runs from the conserved cysteine through the conserved F or W. D genes are given only for firm matches. Clone size is given for some rows only: seen once, a few or many times, or a class if the clone is expanded.

many | NA | TRBJ2-2 | TRBV7-9 | TGTGCCAGCCCCCGGGATCCCAATGGGGTCGGGGAGCTGTTTTTT | CASPRDPNGVGELFF
many | TRBD2 | TRBJ2-1 | TRBV20-1 | TGCAGTGCTAGTGGGATAGCGGGACCCCTCAATGAGCAGTTCTTC | CSASGIAGPLNEQFF
NA | TRBD1 | TRBJ2-7 | TRBV28 | TGTGCCAGCAGTCAGGGGGCACGGGAGCAGTACTTC | CASSQGAREQYF
many | TRBD1 | TRBJ1-5 | TRBV27 | TGTGCCAGCAGGTTAAGGGGGCCAGGAAATCAGCCCCAGCATTTT | CASRLRGPGNQPQHF
many | NA | TRBJ1-5 | TRBV5-8 | TGTGCCAGCAGAAAGGCGAGGAACGCGAGCAATCAGCCCCAGCATTTT | CASRKARNASNQPQHF
NA | NA | TRBJ2-6 | TRBV11-1 | TGTGCCAGCAGCCGCTCGGGGGCCAACGTCCTGACTTTC | CASSRSGANVLTF
few | NA | TRBJ1-6 | TRBV9 | TGTGCCAGCAGCACCTATAAGGGCTCCAATTCACCCCTCCACTTT | CASSTYKGSNSPLHF
NA | TRBD2 | TRBJ2-7 | TRBV5-1 | TGCGCCAGCAGCTTGGGGCTAGCGGGAGGTAACCACGAGCAGTACTTC | CASSLGLAGGNHEQYF
few | NA | TRBJ2-5 | TRBV2 | TGTGCCAGCGGGGGCAGGGTTTTTCAAGAGACCCAGTACTTC | CASGGRVFQETQYF
many | NA | TRBJ1-4 | TRBV28 | TGTGCCAGCACCGAGGGAGAAAAACTGTTTTTT | CASTEGEKLFF
many | NA | TRBJ2-3 | TRBV6-2/TRBV6-3 | TGTGCCAGCAGTTTGCCCAATTTGTCCCCCGGGGGTACGCAGTATTTT | CASSLPNLSPGGTQYF
many | NA | TRBJ1-1 | TRBV30 | TGTGCCTGGAGTGTCTTGGGAGCTGAAGCTTTCTTT | CAWSVLGAEAFF
few | NA | TRBJ1-6 | TRBV6-2/TRBV6-3 | TGTGCCAGCAGCCCCGCGGGGGTATTTTCACCCCTCCACTTT | CASSPAGVFSPLHF
many | NA | TRBJ1-1 | TRBV29-1 | TGCAGCGTTTCCCCGGGAGTGGCAGCTGAAGCTTTCTTT | CSVSPGVAAEAFF
NA | NA | TRBJ2-7 | TRBV6-5 | TGTGCCAGCAGTTACTCCCCGGACGGGTCCTACGAGCAGTACTTC | CASSYSPDGSYEQYF
NA | NA | TRBJ1-1 | TRBV5-1 | TGCGCCAGCAGCTTCGGGGGAACAGGGACGAACACTGAAGCTTTCTTT | CASSFGGTGTNTEAFF
many | NA | TRBJ1-2 | TRBV4-3 | TGCGCCAGCAGCCAAGGGGAACCCTGGCAATCTGACGGCTACACCTTC | CASSQGEPWQSDGYTF
many | NA | TRBJ1-3 | TRBV30 | TGTGCCTGGTCGCGGGCGTCTGGAAACACCATATATTTT | CAWSRASGNTIYF
NA | TRBD1 | TRBJ2-3 | TRBV28 | TGTGCCTGTGCCGGGACAGGGGGCACAGATACGCAGTATTTT | CACAGTGGTDTQYF
few | TRBD1 | TRBJ1-3 | TRBV6-5 | TGTGCCAGCAGTGCCACAGGGGATCACGGAAACACCATATATTTT | CASSATGDHGNTIYF
NA | TRBD1 | TRBJ1-4 | TRBV7-2 | TGTGCCAGCAGCTTACGGGGGACAGGGCCACCAAATGAAAAACTGTTTTTT | CASSLRGTGPPNEKLFF
many | TRBD1 | TRBJ2-5 | TRBV20-1 | TGCAGTGCTAGCTCGGGACCCAGGGGGGAGACCCAGTACTTC | CSASSGPRGETQYF
many | NA | TRBJ1-1 | TRBV20-1 | TGCAGCGCATGGGGTGGGGGCACTGAAGCTTTCTTT | CSAWGGGTEAFF
many | NA | TRBJ1-2 | TRBV6-6 | TGTGCCAGCAGTTACTCGATTAGCGGCGTTTCTAACTATGGCTACACCTTC | CASSYSISGVSNYGYTF
many | NA | TRBJ1-1 | TRBV20-1 | TGCAGTGCTGGACAGAACACTGAAGCTTTCTTT | CSAGQNTEAFF
NA | TRBD2 | TRBJ2-3 | TRBV20-1 | TGCAGTGCTTGGACTAGCGGAGACGTAGATACGCAGTATTTT | CSAWTSGDVDTQYF
NA | TRBD2 | TRBJ2-2 | TRBV28 | TGTGCCAGCTGCATGGGACTAGCGGCTACCGGGGAGCTGTTTTTT | CASCMGLAATGELFF
NA | NA | TRBJ2-7 | TRBV4-1 | TGCGCCAGCAGCCAAGGGCCACGACCGCCCCAGGACGAGCAGTACTTC | CASSQGPRPPQDEQYF
NA | NA | TRBJ2-7 | TRBV10-3 | TGTGCCATCAGTGGACCGGACCCGACCAGCTACGAGCAGTACTTC | CAISGPDPTSYEQYF
many | NA | TRBJ2-7 | TRBV20-1 | TGCAGTGCCTCGGACGGCTACGAGCAGTACTTC | CSASDGYEQYF
few | TRBD1 | TRBJ1-5 | TRBV6-6 | TGTGCCAGCAGGGAGACAGGGGATAGCAATCAGCCCCAGCATTTT | CASRETGDSNQPQHF
many | TRBD2 | TRBJ2-5 | TRBV28 | TGTGCCAGCGTCCCGGGGGGACCCCAAGAGACCCAGTACTTC | CASVPGGPQETQYF
many | NA | TRBJ2-7 | TRBV4-1 | TGCGCCAGCAGCCAAGGGCCATACGAGCAGTACTTC | CASSQGPYEQYF
medium-sized | NA | TRBJ2-1 | TRBV11-2 | TGTGCCAGCAGCTTAGTGGCCCAAAGCGTCGGGCAGTTCTTC | CASSLVAQSVGQFF